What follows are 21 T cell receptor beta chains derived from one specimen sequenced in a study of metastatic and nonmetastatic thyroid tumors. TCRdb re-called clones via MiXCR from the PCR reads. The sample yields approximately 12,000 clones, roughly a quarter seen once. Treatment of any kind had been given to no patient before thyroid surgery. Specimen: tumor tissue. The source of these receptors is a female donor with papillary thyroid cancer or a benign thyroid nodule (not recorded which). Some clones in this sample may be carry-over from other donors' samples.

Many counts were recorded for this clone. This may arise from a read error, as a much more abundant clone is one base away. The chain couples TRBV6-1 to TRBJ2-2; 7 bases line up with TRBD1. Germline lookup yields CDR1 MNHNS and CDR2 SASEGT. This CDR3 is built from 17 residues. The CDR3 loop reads CASSLLLGTANTGELFF. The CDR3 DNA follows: TGCGCCAGCAGTTTACTACTAGGGACAGCGAACACCGGGGAGCTGTTTTTT.

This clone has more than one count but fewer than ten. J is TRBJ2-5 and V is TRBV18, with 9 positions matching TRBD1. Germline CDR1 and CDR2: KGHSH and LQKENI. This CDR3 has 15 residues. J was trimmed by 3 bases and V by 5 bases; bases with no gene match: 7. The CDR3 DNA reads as TGTGCCAGCTCAGATTACGGGACAGGGAAAGAGACCCAGTACTTC. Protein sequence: CASSDYGTGKETQYF.

The CDR3 DNA follows: TGTGCCAGCAGCCAGCTAGCGGGGGAAGACGAGCAGTACTTC. Translated: CASSQLAGEDEQYF. V and J are TRBV7-2 and TRBJ2-7; 10 positions match TRBD2. J gave up 5 bases and V 5 bases, and 6 bases lay outside the gene matches. From germline, CDR1 is SGHTA and CDR2 FQGNSA. CDR3 length: 14 residues.

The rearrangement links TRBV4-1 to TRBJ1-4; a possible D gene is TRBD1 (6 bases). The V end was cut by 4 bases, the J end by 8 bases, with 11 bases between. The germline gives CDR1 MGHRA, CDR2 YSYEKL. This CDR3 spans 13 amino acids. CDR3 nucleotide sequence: TGCGCCAGCAGCCTCGGGACACACGAAAAACTGTTTTTT. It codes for CASSLGTHEKLFF.

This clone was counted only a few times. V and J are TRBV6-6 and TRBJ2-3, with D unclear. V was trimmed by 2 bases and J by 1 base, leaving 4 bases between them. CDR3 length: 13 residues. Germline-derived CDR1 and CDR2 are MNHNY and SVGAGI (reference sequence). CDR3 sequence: CASSYGGTDTQYF. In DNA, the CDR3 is TGTGCCAGCAGTTACGGGGGCACAGATACGCAGTATTTT.

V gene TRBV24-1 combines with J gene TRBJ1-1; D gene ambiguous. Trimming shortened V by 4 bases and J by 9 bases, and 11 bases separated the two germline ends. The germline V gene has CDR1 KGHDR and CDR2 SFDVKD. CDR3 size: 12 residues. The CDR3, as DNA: TGTGCCACCAGTGAGGCAGGTTCCCAAGCTTTCTTT. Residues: CATSEAGSQAFF.

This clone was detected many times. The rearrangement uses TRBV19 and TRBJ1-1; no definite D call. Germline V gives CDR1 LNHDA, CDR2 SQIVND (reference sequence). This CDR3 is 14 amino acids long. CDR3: CGSWSPRGNTEAFF. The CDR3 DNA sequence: TGTGGTTCGTGGAGCCCCAGAGGGAACACTGAAGCTTTCTTT.

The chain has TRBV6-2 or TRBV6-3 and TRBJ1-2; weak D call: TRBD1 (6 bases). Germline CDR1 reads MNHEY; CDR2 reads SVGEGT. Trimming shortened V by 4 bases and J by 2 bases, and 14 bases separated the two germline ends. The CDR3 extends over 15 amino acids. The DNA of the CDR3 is TGTGCCAGCAGTTGGGGGGCGTTAAAGAACTATGGCTACACCTTC. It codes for CASSWGALKNYGYTF.

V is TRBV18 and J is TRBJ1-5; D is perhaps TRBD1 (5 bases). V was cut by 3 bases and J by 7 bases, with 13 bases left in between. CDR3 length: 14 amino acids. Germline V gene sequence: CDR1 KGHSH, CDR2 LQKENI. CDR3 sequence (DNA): TGTGCCAGCTCACCTACCGTTCGGGACCAGCCCCAGCATTTT. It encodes CASSPTVRDQPQHF.

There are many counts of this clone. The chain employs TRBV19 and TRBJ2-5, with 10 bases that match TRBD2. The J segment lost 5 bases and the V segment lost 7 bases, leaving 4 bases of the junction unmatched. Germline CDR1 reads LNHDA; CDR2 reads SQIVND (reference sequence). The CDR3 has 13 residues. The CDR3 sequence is CASKTSGHETQYF. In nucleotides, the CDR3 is TGTGCCAGTAAGACTAGCGGGCATGAGACCCAGTACTTC.

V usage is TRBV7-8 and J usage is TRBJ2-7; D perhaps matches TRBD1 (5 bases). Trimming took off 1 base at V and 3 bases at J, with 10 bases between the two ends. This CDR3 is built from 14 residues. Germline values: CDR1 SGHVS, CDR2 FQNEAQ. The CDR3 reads CASSLGARDYEQYF. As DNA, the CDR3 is TGTGCCAGCAGCTTAGGAGCCAGGGACTACGAGCAGTACTTC.

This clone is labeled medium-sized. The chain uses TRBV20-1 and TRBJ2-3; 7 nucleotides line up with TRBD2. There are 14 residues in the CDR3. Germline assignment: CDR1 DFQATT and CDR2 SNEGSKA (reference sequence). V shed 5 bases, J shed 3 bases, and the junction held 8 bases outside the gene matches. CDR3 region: CSAAREDGTDTQYF. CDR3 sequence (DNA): TGCAGTGCTGCACGGGAGGATGGAACAGATACGCAGTATTTT.

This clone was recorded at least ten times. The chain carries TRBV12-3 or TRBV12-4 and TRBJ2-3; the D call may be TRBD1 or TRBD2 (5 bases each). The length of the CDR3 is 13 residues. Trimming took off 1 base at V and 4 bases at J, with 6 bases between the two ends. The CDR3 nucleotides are TGTGCCAGCAGTTTAGGAGGGGCAGATACGCAGTATTTT. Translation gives CASSLGGADTQYF.

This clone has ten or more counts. The CDR3 loop is CATTGTGSLYGYTF. As DNA, the CDR3 is TGTGCCACAACCGGGACAGGGTCCCTCTATGGCTACACCTTC. The gene calls are TRBV2 and TRBJ1-2; 9 bases align to TRBD1. The CDR3 consists of 14 residues. Losses at the gene ends were 10 bases for V and 4 bases for J; bases not matched to a gene: 10. CDR1 and CDR2 (germline): SNHLY, FYNNEI.

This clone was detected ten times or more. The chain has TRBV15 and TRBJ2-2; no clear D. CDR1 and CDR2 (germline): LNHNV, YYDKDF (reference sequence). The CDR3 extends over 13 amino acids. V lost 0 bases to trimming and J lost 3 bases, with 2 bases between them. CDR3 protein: CATSREDTGELFF. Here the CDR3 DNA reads TGTGCCACCAGCAGAGAGGACACCGGGGAGCTGTTTTTT.

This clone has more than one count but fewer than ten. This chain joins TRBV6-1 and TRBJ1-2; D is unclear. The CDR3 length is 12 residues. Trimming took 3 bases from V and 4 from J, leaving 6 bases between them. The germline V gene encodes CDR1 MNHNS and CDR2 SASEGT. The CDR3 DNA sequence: TGTGCCAGCAGTGACACTGGCTATGGCTACACCTTC. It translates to CASSDTGYGYTF.

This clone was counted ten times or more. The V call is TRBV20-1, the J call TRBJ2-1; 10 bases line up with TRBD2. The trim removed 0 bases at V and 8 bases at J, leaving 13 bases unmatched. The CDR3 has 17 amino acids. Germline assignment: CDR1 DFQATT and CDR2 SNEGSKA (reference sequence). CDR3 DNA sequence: TGCAGTGCTAGAGATGGAGCTAGCGGGAGCCTTGAAGATGAGCAGTTCTTC. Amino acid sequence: CSARDGASGSLEDEQFF.

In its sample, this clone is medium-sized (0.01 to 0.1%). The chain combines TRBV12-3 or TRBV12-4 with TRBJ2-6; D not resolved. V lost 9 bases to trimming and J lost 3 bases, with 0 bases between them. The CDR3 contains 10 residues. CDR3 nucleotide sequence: TGTGCCAGTGGGGCCAACGTCCTGACTTTC. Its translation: CASGANVLTF.

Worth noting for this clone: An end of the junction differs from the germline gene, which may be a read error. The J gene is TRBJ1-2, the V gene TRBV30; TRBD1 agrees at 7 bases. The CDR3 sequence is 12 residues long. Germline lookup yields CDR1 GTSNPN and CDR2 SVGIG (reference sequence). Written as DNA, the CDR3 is TGTGCCTGGAGCTCGGGGACAGAGCAGAGCCTTTTC. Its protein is CAWSSGTEQSLF.

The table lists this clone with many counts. CDR3 sequence (DNA): TGTGCCAGCAGTTCGAGGGAGACCCAGTACTTC. Encoded protein: CASSSRETQYF. This rearrangement joins TRBV28 to TRBJ2-5; D unresolved. This CDR3 spans 11 amino acids. Germline assignment: CDR1 MDHEN and CDR2 SYDVKM. V was trimmed by 4 bases and J by 5 bases, leaving 5 bases between them.

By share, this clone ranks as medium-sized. The CDR3 spells CASNLVGNTNNSPLHF. In DNA form, the CDR3 reads TGTGCCAGCAATTTAGTGGGAAACACTAATAATTCACCCCTCCACTTT. The V call is TRBV6-1, the J call TRBJ1-6; D remains ambiguous. Between the trimmed V and J ends, which lost 7 bases and 5 bases, there was a span of 18 bases. Germline-derived CDR1 and CDR2 are MNHNS and SASEGT. The CDR3 length is 16 residues.